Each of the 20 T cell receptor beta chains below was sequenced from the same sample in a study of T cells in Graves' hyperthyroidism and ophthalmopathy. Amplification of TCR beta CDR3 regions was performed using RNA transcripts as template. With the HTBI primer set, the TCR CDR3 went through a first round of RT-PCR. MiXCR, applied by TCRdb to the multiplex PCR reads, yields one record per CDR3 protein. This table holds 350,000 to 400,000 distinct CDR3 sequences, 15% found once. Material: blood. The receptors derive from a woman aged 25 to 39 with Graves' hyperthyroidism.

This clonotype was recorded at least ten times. Here the CDR3 reads CASSYSAGGSGANVLTF. The CDR3 region has the DNA TGTGCCAGCAGTTACTCAGCAGGGGGCTCAGGGGCCAACGTCCTGACTTTC. The chain recombines TRBV6-6 with TRBJ2-6; 8 bases line up with TRBD1. The germline V gene has CDR1 MNHNY and CDR2 SVGAGI (reference sequence). The CDR3 covers 17 residues. Trimming cost V 0 bases and J 4 bases; bases outside gene matches: 5.

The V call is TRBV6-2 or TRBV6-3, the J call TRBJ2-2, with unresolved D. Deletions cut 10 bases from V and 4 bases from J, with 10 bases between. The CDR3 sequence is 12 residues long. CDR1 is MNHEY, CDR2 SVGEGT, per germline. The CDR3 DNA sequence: TGTGCCATCCAGCGTGGCACCGGGGAGCTGTTTTTT. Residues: CAIQRGTGELFF.

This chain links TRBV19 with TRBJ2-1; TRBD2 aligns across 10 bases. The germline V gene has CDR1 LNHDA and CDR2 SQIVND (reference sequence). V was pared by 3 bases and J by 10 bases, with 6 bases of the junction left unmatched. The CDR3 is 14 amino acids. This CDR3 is CASSISSGRFEQFF. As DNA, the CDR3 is TGTGCCAGTAGTATTTCTAGCGGGAGATTCGAGCAGTTCTTC.

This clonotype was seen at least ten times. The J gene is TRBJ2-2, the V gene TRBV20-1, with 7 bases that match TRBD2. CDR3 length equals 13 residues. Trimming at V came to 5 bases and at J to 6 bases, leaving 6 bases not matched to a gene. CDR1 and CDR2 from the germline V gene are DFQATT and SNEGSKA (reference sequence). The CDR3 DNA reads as TGCAGTGCTCCTCGGACTAGTGCCGGGGAGCTGTTTTTT. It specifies CSAPRTSAGELFF.

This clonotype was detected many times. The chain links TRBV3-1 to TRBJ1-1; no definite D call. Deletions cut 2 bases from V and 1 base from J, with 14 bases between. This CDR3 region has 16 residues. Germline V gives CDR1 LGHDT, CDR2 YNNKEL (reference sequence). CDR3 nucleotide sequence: TGTGCCAGCAGCCAAAGGCGTCGACACTCGAACACTGAAGCTTTCTTT. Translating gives CASSQRRRHSNTEAFF.

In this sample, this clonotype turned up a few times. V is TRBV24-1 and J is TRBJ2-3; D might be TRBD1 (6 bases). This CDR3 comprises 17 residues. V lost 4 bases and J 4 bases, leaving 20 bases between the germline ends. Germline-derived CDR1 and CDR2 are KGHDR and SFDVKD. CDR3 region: CATSDPEGQSGADTQYF. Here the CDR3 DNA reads TGTGCCACCAGTGACCCGGAAGGACAGAGCGGTGCAGATACGCAGTATTTT.

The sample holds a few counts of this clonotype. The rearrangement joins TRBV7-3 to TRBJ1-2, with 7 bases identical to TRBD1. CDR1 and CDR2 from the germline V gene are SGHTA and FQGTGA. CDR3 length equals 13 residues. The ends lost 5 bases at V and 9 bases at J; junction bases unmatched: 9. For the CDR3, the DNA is TGTGCCAGCAGCCCCGGGACAGAGGCTAGCTACACCTTC. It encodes CASSPGTEASYTF.

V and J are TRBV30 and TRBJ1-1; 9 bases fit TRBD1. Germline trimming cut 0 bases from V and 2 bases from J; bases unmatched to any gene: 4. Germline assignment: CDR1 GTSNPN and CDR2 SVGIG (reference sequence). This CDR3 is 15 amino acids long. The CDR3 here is CAWSVLGQGNTEAFF. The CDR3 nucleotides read TGTGCCTGGAGTGTATTGGGACAGGGTAACACTGAAGCTTTCTTT.

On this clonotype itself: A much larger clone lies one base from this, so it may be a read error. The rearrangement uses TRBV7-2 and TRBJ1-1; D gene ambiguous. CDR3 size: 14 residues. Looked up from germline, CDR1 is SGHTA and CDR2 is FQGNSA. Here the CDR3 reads CASSQGMAGTKAFF. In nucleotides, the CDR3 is TGTGCCAGCAGCCAAGGGATGGCGGGCACTAAAGCTTTCTTT.

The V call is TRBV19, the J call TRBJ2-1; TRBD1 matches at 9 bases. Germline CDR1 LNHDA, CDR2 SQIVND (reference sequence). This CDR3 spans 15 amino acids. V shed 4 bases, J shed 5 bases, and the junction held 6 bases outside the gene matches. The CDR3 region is CASSTNRGLDNEQFF. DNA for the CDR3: TGTGCCAGTAGTACAAACAGGGGGCTGGACAATGAGCAGTTCTTC.

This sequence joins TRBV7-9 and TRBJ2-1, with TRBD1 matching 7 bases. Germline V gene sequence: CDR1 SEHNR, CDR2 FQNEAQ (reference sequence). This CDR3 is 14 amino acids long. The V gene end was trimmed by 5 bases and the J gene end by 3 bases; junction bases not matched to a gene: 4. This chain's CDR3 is CASSPRDSYNEQFF. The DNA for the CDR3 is TGTGCCAGCAGCCCACGGGACAGCTACAATGAGCAGTTCTTC.

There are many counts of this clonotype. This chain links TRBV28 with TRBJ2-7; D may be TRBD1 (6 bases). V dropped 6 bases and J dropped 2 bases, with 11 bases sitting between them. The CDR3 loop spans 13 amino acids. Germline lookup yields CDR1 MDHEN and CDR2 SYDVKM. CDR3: CASRTGVAYEQYF. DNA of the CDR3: TGTGCCAGCAGGACAGGAGTAGCCTACGAGCAGTACTTC.

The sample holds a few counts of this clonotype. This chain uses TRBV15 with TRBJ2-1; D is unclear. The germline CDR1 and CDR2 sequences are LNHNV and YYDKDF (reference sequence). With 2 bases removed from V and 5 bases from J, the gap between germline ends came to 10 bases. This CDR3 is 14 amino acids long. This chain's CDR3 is CATSRLGKDNEQFF. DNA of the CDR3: TGTGCCACCAGCAGACTAGGAAAGGACAATGAGCAGTTCTTC.

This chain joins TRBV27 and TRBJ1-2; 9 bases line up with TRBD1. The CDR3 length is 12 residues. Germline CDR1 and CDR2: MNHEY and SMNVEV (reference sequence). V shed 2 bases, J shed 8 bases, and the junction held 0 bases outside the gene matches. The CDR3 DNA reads TGTGCCAGCAGTTTAACAGGGGGCGGCTACACCTTC. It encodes CASSLTGGGYTF.

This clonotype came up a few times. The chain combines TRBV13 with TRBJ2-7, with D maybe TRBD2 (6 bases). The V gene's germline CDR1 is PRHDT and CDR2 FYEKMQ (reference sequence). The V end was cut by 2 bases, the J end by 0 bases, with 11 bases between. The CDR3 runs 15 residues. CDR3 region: CASSLLGRSSYEQYF. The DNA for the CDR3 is TGTGCCAGCAGCTTACTTGGGAGGAGCTCCTACGAGCAGTACTTC.

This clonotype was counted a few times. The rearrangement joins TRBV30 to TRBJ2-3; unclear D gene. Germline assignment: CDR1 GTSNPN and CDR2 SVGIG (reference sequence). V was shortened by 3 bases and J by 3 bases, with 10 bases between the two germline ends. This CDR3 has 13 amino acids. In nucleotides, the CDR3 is TGTGCCTGGAGCGCTCTCCGGACAGATACGCAGTATTTT. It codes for CAWSALRTDTQYF.

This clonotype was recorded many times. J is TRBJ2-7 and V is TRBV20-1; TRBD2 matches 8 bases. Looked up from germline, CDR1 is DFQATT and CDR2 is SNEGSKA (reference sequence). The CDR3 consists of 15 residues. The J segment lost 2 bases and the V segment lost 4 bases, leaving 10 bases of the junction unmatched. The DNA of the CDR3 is TGCAGTGCTAACGGACTAGCTCAAACCCCCTACGAGCAGTACTTC. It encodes CSANGLAQTPYEQYF.

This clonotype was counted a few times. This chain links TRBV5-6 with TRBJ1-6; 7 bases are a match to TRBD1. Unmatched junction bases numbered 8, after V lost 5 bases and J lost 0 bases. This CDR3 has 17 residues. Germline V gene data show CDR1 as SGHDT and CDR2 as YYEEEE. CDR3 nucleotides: TGTGCCAGCAGTTTACGCCAGGGGGGCTCCTATAATTCACCCCTCCACTTT. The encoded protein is CASSLRQGGSYNSPLHF. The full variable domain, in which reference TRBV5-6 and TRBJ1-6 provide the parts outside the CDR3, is DAGVTQSPTHLIKTRGQQVTLRCSPKSGHDTVSWYQQALGQGPQFIFQYYEEEERQRGNFPDRFSGHQFPNYSSELNVNALLLGDSALYLCASSLRQGGSYNSPLHFGNGTRLTVT.

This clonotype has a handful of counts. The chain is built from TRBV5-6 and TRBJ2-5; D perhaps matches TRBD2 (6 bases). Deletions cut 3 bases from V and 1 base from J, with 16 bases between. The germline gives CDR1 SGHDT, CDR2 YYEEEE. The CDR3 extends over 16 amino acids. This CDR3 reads CASSSWEATSQETQYF. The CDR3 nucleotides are TGTGCCAGCAGCTCCTGGGAGGCAACGAGCCAAGAGACCCAGTACTTC.

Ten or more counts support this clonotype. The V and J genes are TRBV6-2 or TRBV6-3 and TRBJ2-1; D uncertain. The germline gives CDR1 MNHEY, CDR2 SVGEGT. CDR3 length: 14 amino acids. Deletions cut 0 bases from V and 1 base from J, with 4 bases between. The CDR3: CASSYSTSYNEQFF. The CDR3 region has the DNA TGTGCCAGCAGTTACTCCACGTCCTACAATGAGCAGTTCTTC.